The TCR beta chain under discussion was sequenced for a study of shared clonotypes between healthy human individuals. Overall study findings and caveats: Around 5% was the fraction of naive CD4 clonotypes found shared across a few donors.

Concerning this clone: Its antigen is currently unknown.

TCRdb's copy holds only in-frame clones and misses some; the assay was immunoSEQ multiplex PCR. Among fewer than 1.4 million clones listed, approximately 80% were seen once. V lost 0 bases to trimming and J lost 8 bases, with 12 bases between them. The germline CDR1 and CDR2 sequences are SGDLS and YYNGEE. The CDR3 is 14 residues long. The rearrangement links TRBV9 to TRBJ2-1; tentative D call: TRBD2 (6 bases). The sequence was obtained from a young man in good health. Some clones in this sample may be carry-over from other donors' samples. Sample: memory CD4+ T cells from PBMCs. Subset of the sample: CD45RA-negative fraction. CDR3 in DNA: TGTGCCAGCAGCGTAGGGGTATGGGAGGATGAGCAGTTCTTC. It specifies CASSVGVWEDEQFF.